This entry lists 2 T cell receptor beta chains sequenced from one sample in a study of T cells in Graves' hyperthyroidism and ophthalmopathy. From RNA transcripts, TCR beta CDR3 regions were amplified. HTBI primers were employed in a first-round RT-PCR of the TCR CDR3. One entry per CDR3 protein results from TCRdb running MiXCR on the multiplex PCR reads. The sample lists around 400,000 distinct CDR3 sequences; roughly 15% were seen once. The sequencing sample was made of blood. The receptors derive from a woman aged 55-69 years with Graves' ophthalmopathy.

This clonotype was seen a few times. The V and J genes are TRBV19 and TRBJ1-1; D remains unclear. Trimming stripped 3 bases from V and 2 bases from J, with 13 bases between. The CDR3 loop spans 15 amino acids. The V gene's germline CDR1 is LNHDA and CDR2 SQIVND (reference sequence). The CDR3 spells CASSIIGRVNTEAFF. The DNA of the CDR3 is TGTGCCAGTAGTATCATCGGCAGAGTAAACACTGAAGCTTTCTTT.

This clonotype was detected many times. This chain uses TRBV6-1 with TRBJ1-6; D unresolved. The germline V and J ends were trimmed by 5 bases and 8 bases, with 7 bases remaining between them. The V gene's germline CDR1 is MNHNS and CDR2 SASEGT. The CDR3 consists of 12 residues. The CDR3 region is CASSPLDSPLHF. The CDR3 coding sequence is TGTGCCAGCAGTCCGTTAGATTCACCCCTCCACTTT.